The rows below give T cell receptor beta chains drawn from one sample of a study of Graves' ophthalmopathy and Graves' hyperthyroidism. TCRdb reanalysed the multiplex PCR reads using MiXCR and keeps one entry per CDR3 protein. Of about 200,000 distinct CDR3 sequences detected, just under 30% appear once; the ten largest clones hold 9.1%. The specimen sequenced was peripheral blood. Source of these receptors: a man between 50 and 59 years old with Graves' ophthalmopathy. The CDR3 runs from the conserved cysteine through the conserved F or W. The D gene is left open where the match is weak. Clone size is given for some rows only: seen once, a few or many times, or a class if the clone is expanded.

size	V	D	J	DNA	CDR3
many	TRBV7-2	-	TRBJ1-1	TGTGCCAGCAGCTCAAGGGGGGGGCGACGGGGTGAAGCTTTCTTT	CASSSRGGRRGEAFF
many	TRBV9	-	TRBJ2-2	TGTGCCAGCAGCGTATCCCCCGGGGAGCTGTTTTTT	CASSVSPGELFF
many	TRBV12-3/TRBV12-4	-	TRBJ2-7	TGTGCCAGCAGGAGTGGGGGGTCCCAGGGGGAGCAGTACTTC	CASRSGGSQGEQYF
many	TRBV6-5	-	TRBJ2-7	TGTGCCAGCAAGCCGTGGGAGGGGGCCTACGAGCAGTACTTC	CASKPWEGAYEQYF
-	TRBV4-1	-	TRBJ2-5	TGCGCCAGCAGCCAAGGACAGATCCAAGAGACCCAGTACTTC	CASSQGQIQETQYF
many	TRBV7-6	-	TRBJ1-1	TGTGCCAGCAGCTCGGAGGAGGGGGTTGAAGCTTTCTTT	CASSSEEGVEAFF
-	TRBV20-1	-	TRBJ2-7	TGCAGTGCTATGGCTAGAGCCTACGAGCAGTACTTC	CSAMARAYEQYF
many	TRBV12-5	-	TRBJ1-3	TGTGCTAGTGGGCCTGACTCATCTGGAAACACCATATATTTT	CASGPDSSGNTIYF
many	TRBV7-2	TRBD2	TRBJ2-5	TGTGCCAGCAGCTCCCCTGGGGGGGTAGAGACCCAGTACTTC	CASSSPGGVETQYF
-	TRBV20-1	-	TRBJ2-5	TGCAGTGCTAGAGACGGACAACCTCAAGAGACCCAGTACTTC	CSARDGQPQETQYF
many	TRBV12-3/TRBV12-4	-	TRBJ2-5	TGTGCCAGCAGTCTTCTCGGGGGGCTGGAGACCCAGTACTTC	CASSLLGGLETQYF
many	TRBV20-1	-	TRBJ2-5	TGCAGTGCCACGGCAGGGGCAGAGACCCAGTACTTC	CSATAGAETQYF
many	TRBV20-1	-	TRBJ1-1	TGCAGTGCTACTCCCCACACTGAAGCTTTCTTT	CSATPHTEAFF
-	TRBV6-1	-	TRBJ1-2	TGTGCCAGCAGTGAAGCTCGACAGGACCAACAAGGAACCTTC	CASSEARQDQQGTF
-	TRBV6-2/TRBV6-3	-	TRBJ1-5	TGTGCCAGCGAGACGACCCGGAGCAATCAGCCCCAGCATTTT	CASETTRSNQPQHF
-	TRBV28	-	TRBJ2-4	TGTGCCAGCAGTTTATGGGGGGCCAAAAACATTCAGTACTTC	CASSLWGAKNIQYF